What follows are 27 T cell receptor beta chains derived from one specimen sequenced in a study of early T cells in non-severe SARS-CoV-2 infection. TCRdb re-analysed the 5' RACE reads in MiXCR, keeping a single row per CDR3 protein. This table holds 98,000 or so distinct CDR3 sequences, approximately 11% found once. Material: whole blood. Receptors originate from an adult who was a healthcare worker with PCR-confirmed SARS-CoV-2 infection or an uninfected control (not recorded which).

For this clonotype: A junction boundary mismatches the germline segment, possibly from a read error. This chain uses TRBV24-1 with TRBJ1-5, with D unclear. Germline CDR1 is KGHDR and CDR2 is SFDVKD. The CDR3 is made up of 11 amino acids. CDR3 nucleotide sequence: TGCCGGAGAGTTTTGGATCAGCCCCAGCATTTT. Translated: CRRVLDQPQHF.

This chain joins TRBV5-4 and TRBJ2-7, with 7 bases matching TRBD2. The CDR3 is made up of 12 amino acids. Looked up from germline, CDR1 is SGHNT and CDR2 is YYREEE (reference sequence). V gave up 4 bases and J gave up 7 bases; unmatched junction bases: 5. This CDR3 is CASSRGAGEQYF. Here the CDR3 DNA reads TGTGCCAGCAGCCGAGGAGCGGGAGAGCAGTACTTC.

This clonotype has ten or more counts. The chain carries TRBV29-1 and TRBJ1-1; unclear D gene. The germline V gene has CDR1 SQVTM and CDR2 ANQGSEA. V was cut by 7 bases and J by 4 bases, with 13 bases left in between. The CDR3 is made up of 12 amino acids. This CDR3 reads CSALRVGTEAFF. CDR3 DNA: TGCAGCGCACTTAGGGTAGGCACTGAAGCTTTCTTT.

A few counts support this clonotype. The chain joins TRBV20-1 to TRBJ1-6, with D hard to call. With 1 base removed from V and 0 bases from J, the gap between germline ends came to 7 bases. Germline V gene sequence: CDR1 DFQATT, CDR2 SNEGSKA (reference sequence). The length of the CDR3 is 15 residues. The CDR3: CSARVRSSYNSPLHF. For the CDR3, the DNA is TGCAGTGCTAGAGTGCGTAGCTCCTATAATTCACCCCTCCACTTT.

The V gene is TRBV20-1, the J gene TRBJ2-7; D may be TRBD1 (5 bases). The CDR3 runs 11 residues. The V and J ends lost 5 bases and 2 bases respectively, with 7 bases between them. Germline loops: CDR1 DFQATT, CDR2 SNEGSKA (reference sequence). CDR3 region: CSALGAYEQYF. CDR3 DNA: TGCAGTGCTCTAGGGGCCTACGAGCAGTACTTC.

This clonotype came up a few times. V and J are TRBV7-7 and TRBJ2-5, with unresolved D. CDR3 length: 13 residues. Germline-derived CDR1 and CDR2 are SSHAT and FNYEAQ (reference sequence). In DNA, the CDR3 is TGTGCTCTCTCCAACATAGGCGGAGAGACCCAGTACTTC. Its translation: CALSNIGGETQYF. The complete variable domain, with remaining parts taken from reference TRBV7-7 and TRBJ2-5, reads GAGVSQSPRYKVTKRGQDVTLRCDPISSHATLYWYQQALGQGPEFLTYFNYEAQPDKSGLPSDRFSAERPEGSISTLTIQRTEQRDSAMYRCALSNIGGETQYFGPGTRLLVL.

This clonotype was detected only a few times. V and J are TRBV7-2 and TRBJ2-3; 9 bases map to TRBD1. The CDR3 runs to 16 residues. The J segment lost 1 base and the V segment lost 4 bases, leaving 6 bases of the junction unmatched. Germline CDR1 and CDR2: SGHTA and FQGNSA. This chain's CDR3 is CASSSTRDRGTDTQYF. CDR3 sequence (DNA): TGTGCCAGCAGCTCCACCCGGGACAGGGGCACAGATACGCAGTATTTT.

This clonotype was observed a handful of times. J is TRBJ2-1 and V is TRBV5-4, with TRBD2 matching over 10 bases. The CDR3 totals 15 residues. With 4 bases clipped from V and 6 bases from J, the junction kept 7 bases outside the gene matches. Germline V CDR1 and CDR2: SGHNT, YYREEE (reference sequence). The chain's CDR3 is CASSLPGTSVNEQFF. CDR3 nucleotide sequence: TGTGCCAGCAGCCTGCCCGGGACTAGCGTCAATGAGCAGTTCTTC.

This chain links TRBV12-3 or TRBV12-4 with TRBJ2-3; D gene unclear. The CDR3 length is 14 residues. Between the trimmed V and J ends, which lost 3 bases and 7 bases, there was a span of 14 bases. Here the CDR3 reads CASSLPPGRNTQYF. Written as DNA, the CDR3 is TGTGCCAGCAGTTTGCCCCCCGGACGAAATACGCAGTATTTT.

The chain has TRBV7-7 and TRBJ2-1, with TRBD1 matching 9 bases. Germline lookup yields CDR1 SSHAT and CDR2 FNYEAQ (reference sequence). V lost 5 bases, J lost 7 bases, and 9 bases stayed unmatched. The CDR3 contains 15 residues. The CDR3 nucleotides read TGTGCCAGCAGCAAGGGGAAACAGGGGGCAAATGAGCAGTTCTTC. It codes for CASSKGKQGANEQFF. The complete variable domain, with remaining parts taken from reference TRBV7-7 and TRBJ2-1, reads GAGVSQSPRYKVTKRGQDVTLRCDPISSHATLYWYQQALGQGPEFLTYFNYEAQPDKSGLPSDRFSAERPEGSISTLTIQRTEQRDSAMYRCASSKGKQGANEQFFGPGTRLTVL.

This clonotype was detected only a few times. At one end the junction does not follow the germline gene, possibly because of a read error. The chain recombines TRBV20-1 with TRBJ1-1, with D uncertain. Germline assignment: CDR1 DFQATT and CDR2 SNEGSKA (reference sequence). The CDR3 length is 11 residues. In nucleotides, the CDR3 is TGCAGTGCAAGAGGAGGCACTGAAGCTTTCTTT. It encodes CSARGGTEAFF.

This clonotype occurred many times. The chain employs TRBV12-3 or TRBV12-4 and TRBJ2-1; the match to TRBD2 covers 10 bases. This CDR3 contains 14 residues. With 2 bases clipped from V and 8 bases from J, the junction kept 3 bases outside the gene matches. CDR3 DNA: TGTGCCAGCAGTTTAAGCGGGGGGGCTTATGAGCAGTTCTTC. Amino acids: CASSLSGGAYEQFF.

The sample holds many counts of this clonotype. The chain uses TRBV19 and TRBJ1-5; D is ambiguous. Germline assignment: CDR1 LNHDA and CDR2 SQIVND (reference sequence). V was trimmed by 3 bases and J by 2 bases, leaving 8 bases between them. The CDR3 is 14 residues long. For the CDR3, the DNA is TGTGCCAGTAGTATCCGGGAAGGCAATCAGCCCCAGCATTTT. Its translation is CASSIREGNQPQHF.

The chain has TRBV7-9 and TRBJ2-1; TRBD1 agrees at 8 bases. This CDR3 has 15 amino acids. Losses at the gene ends were 1 base for V and 12 bases for J; bases not matched to a gene: 11. Germline loops: CDR1 SEHNR, CDR2 FQNEAQ (reference sequence). The CDR3 sequence is CASSLGSDRDNGQFF. In DNA, the CDR3 is TGTGCCAGCAGCTTAGGTTCGGACAGGGATAACGGGCAGTTCTTC.

This clonotype was detected ten times or more. The rearrangement joins TRBV10-3 to TRBJ2-7; D gene uncertain. The V end was cut by 1 base, the J end by 5 bases, with 9 bases between. The CDR3 contains 13 residues. The germline V gene has CDR1 ENHRY and CDR2 SYGVKD. This CDR3 reads CAISEFGLDEQYF. In DNA form, the CDR3 reads TGTGCCATCAGTGAGTTCGGGTTGGACGAGCAGTACTTC.

This clonotype was detected many times. The CDR3 coding sequence is TGTGCCAGTAGTAAAGATCGGGGACGCGCCTACAATGAGCAGTTCTTC. It yields the protein CASSKDRGRAYNEQFF. The chain recombines TRBV19 with TRBJ2-1, with D perhaps being TRBD1 or TRBD2 (5 bases each). The CDR3 spans 16 residues. Per the germline V gene, CDR1 is LNHDA and CDR2 is SQIVND (reference sequence). Trimming removed 4 bases from V and 2 bases from J, with 15 bases in between.

This clonotype has a count of ten or more. The genes are TRBV6-1 and TRBJ1-6; D is ambiguous. Germline loops: CDR1 MNHNS, CDR2 SASEGT. V lost 6 bases and J lost 6, with 9 bases in between. This CDR3 is built from 13 residues. In DNA, the CDR3 is TGTGCCAGCAGCGGGATTTTTAATTCACCCCTCCACTTT. Translating gives CASSGIFNSPLHF.

This clonotype was seen more than once but under ten times. The chain couples TRBV12-3 or TRBV12-4 to TRBJ2-2; D unclear. V lost 3 bases, J lost 5 bases, and 16 bases lay in between. The CDR3 sequence is 16 residues long. The CDR3 reads CASSFESPVETGELFF. The CDR3 bases are TGTGCCAGCAGTTTTGAGTCCCCGGTTGAGACCGGGGAGCTGTTTTTT.

This clonotype was detected many times. The chain is built from TRBV29-1 and TRBJ2-1; TRBD1 matches 7 bases. V lost 6 bases, J lost 2 bases, and 10 bases stayed unmatched. CDR1 and CDR2 from the germline V gene are SQVTM and ANQGSEA. The CDR3 length is 15 residues. The CDR3 reads CSVVGGPPAYNEQFF. CDR3 coding DNA: TGCAGCGTGGTAGGGGGCCCCCCTGCCTACAATGAGCAGTTCTTC.

The V and J genes are TRBV15 and TRBJ1-5, with TRBD1 identical over 7 bases. The CDR3 is 19 amino acids. Germline V gene data show CDR1 as LNHNV and CDR2 as YYDKDF (reference sequence). The trim removed 0 bases at V and 4 bases at J, leaving 15 bases unmatched. The CDR3 DNA is TGTGCCACCAGCAGAGATCCAGGGGGAGGGATGGTCGCGAATCAGCCCCAGCATTTT. Its translation is CATSRDPGGGMVANQPQHF.

The chain employs TRBV24-1 and TRBJ1-5; 7 bases line up with TRBD1. After removal of 4 bases from V and 6 bases from J, the junction contained 8 bases not matched to a gene. The CDR3 is 15 residues long. Germline CDR1 reads KGHDR; CDR2 reads SFDVKD. The CDR3 DNA sequence: TGTGCCACCAGTGACCCCACAGGGGCTGGTCAGCCCCAGCATTTT. It encodes CATSDPTGAGQPQHF.

The CDR3 reads CSARDGIRGYTF. CDR3 bases: TGCAGTGCTAGAGACGGGATACGCGGCTACACCTTC. V usage is TRBV20-1 and J usage is TRBJ1-2; no reliable D call. The CDR3 covers 12 residues. Germline loops: CDR1 DFQATT, CDR2 SNEGSKA (reference sequence). V lost 0 bases and J lost 8, with 10 bases in between.

There are many counts of this clonotype. The V and J genes are TRBV10-3 and TRBJ2-3; possibly TRBD1 for D (6 bases). Per the germline V gene, CDR1 is ENHRY and CDR2 is SYGVKD. The CDR3 sequence is 15 residues long. Trimming left V 4 bases short and J 2 bases short, with 13 bases between. CDR3 sequence: CAISVVGGSTDTQYF. Here the CDR3 DNA reads TGTGCCATCAGTGTGGTAGGGGGATCCACAGATACGCAGTATTTT.

The chain couples TRBV5-1 to TRBJ1-1; tentative D call: TRBD1 (6 bases). Germline V gene lookup returns CDR1 SGHRS and CDR2 YFSETQ. The CDR3 runs 13 residues. V was shortened by 3 bases and J by 5 bases, with 11 bases between the two germline ends. The CDR3 DNA reads as TGCGCCAGCAGCTCTTGGACAGCTACTGAAGCTTTCTTT. Its protein is CASSSWTATEAFF.

This clonotype showed up many times. The genes are TRBV11-2 and TRBJ2-1; D is unclear. This CDR3 has 12 amino acids. The germline V gene encodes CDR1 SGHAT and CDR2 FQNNGV. Between the trimmed V and J ends, which lost 5 bases and 7 bases, there was a span of 9 bases. CDR3 DNA: TGTGCCAGCAGCCCATGGATGAATGAGCAGTTCTTC. Translated, it gives CASSPWMNEQFF.

V and J are TRBV5-4 and TRBJ1-5, with TRBD1 matching over 9 bases. Germline loops: CDR1 SGHNT, CDR2 YYREEE (reference sequence). The CDR3 length is 15 residues. Trimming took 4 bases from V and 0 from J; bases not matched to a gene: 2. The CDR3 reads CASSRQGDSNQPQHF. The CDR3 DNA reads as TGTGCCAGCAGCAGACAGGGGGATAGCAATCAGCCCCAGCATTTT.

At least ten counts were recorded for this clonotype. V gene TRBV2 combines with J gene TRBJ2-4; D is ambiguous. V lost 9 bases to trimming and J lost 0 bases, with 9 bases between them. CDR3 length: 13 amino acids. CDR1 SNHLY and CDR2 FYNNEI come from the germline V gene. CDR3 amino acids: CASSEVAKNIQYF. Here the CDR3 DNA reads TGTGCCAGTTCGGAAGTAGCCAAAAACATTCAGTACTTC.